The entry below gives a single TCR beta chain sequence along with its context. Its antigen is unidentified. This specimen comes from a study of blood T cells in healthy people across ages. CDR3 length equals 14 residues. The V end was cut by 5 bases, the J end by 0 bases, with 10 bases between. CDR1 KGHDR and CDR2 SFDVKD come from the germline V gene. Study observations and caveats: Compared with aged donors, long-lived donors showed fewer expanded clones, suggesting selection.

A second PCR, run for roughly 7 to 12 cycles, used a sample-barcoded 5' primer plus a J-beta primer mix. TCRdb redid the calling of the 5' RACE reads with MiXCR, one entry per CDR3 protein. Among 1.5 million to 1.8 million distinct CDR3 sequences listed, less than 45% were seen once. Every sample yielded at least 6.5 million isolated PBMCs. There were at least 5 micrograms of total RNA extracted from every sample. The sequenced sample was blood. The chain uses TRBV24-1 and TRBJ2-7; weak D call: TRBD2 (6 bases). The sequence derives from a woman aged 18 to 35 in good health. CDR3 sequence: CATSAGGNSYEQYF. CDR3 bases: TGTGCCACCAGTGCTGGAGGGAACTCCTACGAGCAGTACTTC.